This TCR beta chain was recovered during a study of shared clonotypes between healthy human individuals. Study at large: A few men and a couple of women, aged 18 to 49, were donors. Findings and caveats of the study: Measured sharing among donors was expected to vary with sequencing depth.

Authors' methods: In the immunoSEQ data, sequences were junction-only and lacked quality scores, so filtering differed. Clones were read by immunoSEQ multiplex PCR, and TCRdb kept only the in-frame ones, dropping some. V and J calls and clone size are those listed in that table; D and trimming were worked out from the DNA. The sample contains about a million clones, roughly 80% of which appear only once. From germline, CDR1 is SGHAT and CDR2 FQNNGV. The junction had 2 bases not matched to a gene; V was cut back by 1 base and J by 2 bases. The CDR3 runs 15 residues. About this clone itself: What it binds is unknown.

The chain has TRBV11-2 and TRBJ2-4, with TRBD2 identical over 7 bases. This receptor was taken from a man in his late teens or twenties in good health. Sequenced input: memory CD4+ T cells sorted from blood. Indicated subset: CD45RA-negative fraction. CDR3 bases: TGTGCCAGCAGCTTAGCCGGGGGGTCCAAAAACATTCAGTACTTC. Its translation is CASSLAGGSKNIQYF.